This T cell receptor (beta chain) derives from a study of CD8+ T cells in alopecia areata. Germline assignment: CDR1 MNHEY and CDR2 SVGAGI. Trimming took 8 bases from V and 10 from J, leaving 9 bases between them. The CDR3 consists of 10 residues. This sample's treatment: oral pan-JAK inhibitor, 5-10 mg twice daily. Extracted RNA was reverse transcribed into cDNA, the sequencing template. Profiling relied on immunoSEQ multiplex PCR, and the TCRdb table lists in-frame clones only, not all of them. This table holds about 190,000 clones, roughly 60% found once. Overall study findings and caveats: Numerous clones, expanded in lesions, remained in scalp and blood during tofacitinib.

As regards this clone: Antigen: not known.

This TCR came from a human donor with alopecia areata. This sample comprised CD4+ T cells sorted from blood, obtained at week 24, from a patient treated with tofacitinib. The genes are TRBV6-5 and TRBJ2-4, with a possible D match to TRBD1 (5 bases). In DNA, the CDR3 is TGTGCCAGCGGGGCCGAGATTCAGTACTTC. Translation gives CASGAEIQYF.